The TCR beta chain described here comes from a study of T cell responses to AZD1222 COVID-19 vaccine. Regarding the study as a whole: CD4 TCRs linked to vaccination spanned spike, dominating at 160-218 and 743-854.

Clones were read by immunoSEQ multiplex PCR, and TCRdb kept only the in-frame ones, dropping some. Here the sample spans more than 150,000 clones, over 75% being singletons. V was pared by 2 bases and J by 2 bases, with 11 bases between. The V gene's germline CDR1 is LNHNV and CDR2 YYDKDF (reference sequence). The CDR3 has 15 amino acids. Comments on this clone: Its cognate antigen is unknown.

Sequencing used peripheral blood, obtained on day 0 of AZD1222 vaccination. V gene TRBV15 combines with J gene TRBJ2-3, with D possibly TRBD2 on 6 matching bases. This receptor was obtained from an adult in good health. CDR3 coding DNA: TGTGCCACCAGCAGATTGGGCGGGAACACAGATACGCAGTATTTT. It encodes CATSRLGGNTDTQYF. Based on the CDR3 plus reference TRBV15 and TRBJ2-3, the full variable domain is DAMVIQNPRYQVTQFGKPVTLSCSQTLNHNVMYWYQQKSSQAPKLLFHYYDKDFNNEADTPDNFQSRRPNTSFCFLDIRSPGLGDTAMYLCATSRLGGNTDTQYFGPGTRLTVL.